Each of the 10 T cell receptor beta chains below was sequenced from the same sample in a study of response to subunit inactivated influenza vaccine (dated by TCRdb to the late 2010s). Library creation used RT-PCR. TCRdb records Illumina HiSeq 2500 as the sequencer. The public reads were reprocessed in TCRdb via fastp at Q25 and MiXCR, keeping in-frame beta chains. Rows are unified per CDR3 protein, each entry keeping the most common DNA and genes. This sample comprises about 500,000 distinct CDR3 sequences, approximately 15% of them detected only once. About 3% of the sample is taken by the ten largest. The sequencing here drew on CD4+ T cells sorted from PBMCs, taken less than 30 months after vaccination. The receptor source for this set is a man aged 45 to 75 who received an inactivated influenza vaccine. Donor details come from another sample of the same person, matched by shared clones.

This clonotype was counted at least ten times. This chain links TRBV5-1 with TRBJ2-1; no firm D call. The length of the CDR3 is 13 residues. Per the germline V gene, CDR1 is SGHRS and CDR2 is YFSETQ. Deletions cut 3 bases from V and 4 bases from J, with 8 bases between. CDR3 sequence reads: CASSSTRYNEQFF. The CDR3 nucleotides read TGCGCCAGCAGCTCGACACGGTACAATGAGCAGTTCTTC.

This clonotype was counted between two and nine times. V is TRBV9 and J is TRBJ2-5, with 7 bases aligning to TRBD2. The germline V gene has CDR1 SGDLS and CDR2 YYNGEE. Trimming removed 4 bases from V and 5 bases from J; junction bases left unmatched: 5. The CDR3 runs 13 residues. The CDR3 reads CASSRTSLETQYF. CDR3 coding DNA: TGTGCCAGCAGCAGGACTAGTCTTGAGACCCAGTACTTC. The complete variable domain, with remaining parts taken from reference TRBV9 and TRBJ2-5, reads DSGVTQTPKHLITATGQRVTLRCSPRSGDLSVYWYQQSLDQGLQFLIQYYNGEERAKGNILERFSAQQFPDLHSELNLSSLELGDSALYFCASSRTSLETQYFGPGTRLLVL.

V and J are TRBV5-8 and TRBJ2-1; 7 bases fit TRBD2. Germline CDR1 is SGHTS and CDR2 is YDEGEE. The CDR3 sequence is 16 residues long. Unmatched junction bases numbered 8, after V lost 2 bases and J lost 3 bases. In DNA form, the CDR3 reads TGTGCCAGCAGCTTACCCCTGGGACTACACTACAATGAGCAGTTCTTC. Translation gives CASSLPLGLHYNEQFF. The full variable domain, its missing parts supplied by reference TRBV5-8 and TRBJ2-1, is EAGVTQSPTHLIKTRGQQATLRCSPISGHTSVYWYQQALGLGLQFLLWYDEGEERNRGNFPPRFSGRQFPNYSSELNVNALELEDSALYLCASSLPLGLHYNEQFFGPGTRLTVL.

This clonotype has a handful of counts. The chain uses TRBV12-3 or TRBV12-4 and TRBJ2-1; the match to TRBD1 covers 10 bases. After removal of 7 bases from V and 8 bases from J, the junction contained 8 bases not matched to a gene. The CDR3 spans 14 residues. CDR3 sequence reads: CASTRDRGIYEQFF. In DNA, the CDR3 is TGTGCCAGCACCCGGGACAGGGGCATCTATGAGCAGTTCTTC.

The chain's CDR3 is CASSPAGRDTQYF. The CDR3 nucleotides are TGTGCCAGCAGCCCCGCGGGCAGAGATACGCAGTATTTT. The chain has TRBV3-1 and TRBJ2-3, with D maybe TRBD2 (5 bases). The ends were cut back, 4 bases at V and 5 bases at J, with 10 bases in the middle. Per germline, CDR1 LGHDT and CDR2 YNNKEL (reference sequence). This CDR3 is 13 amino acids long.

As to this clonotype: The junction shows a germline mismatch at one end, possibly a read error. This sequence joins TRBV7-6 and TRBJ2-1; 9 bases agree with TRBD2. From germline, CDR1 is SGHVS and CDR2 FNYEAQ. The CDR3 runs 12 residues. For the CDR3, the DNA is TGTGCCAGCAGCCGGCCCGGGACTAGCCAGATCTTC. This translates into CASSRPGTSQIF.

This clonotype was seen a handful of times. The rearrangement uses TRBV11-2 and TRBJ2-1, with D tentatively TRBD1 or TRBD2 (5 bases each). The germline V gene encodes CDR1 SGHAT and CDR2 FQNNGV. The CDR3 is made up of 21 amino acids. V lost 6 bases to trimming and J lost 0 bases, with 30 bases between them. CDR3 sequence reads: CASRGWGIKALSLSSYNEQFF. DNA for the CDR3: TGTGCCAGCAGGGGGTGGGGGATAAAGGCTCTAAGCCTAAGCTCCTACAATGAGCAGTTCTTC. Filled out from reference TRBV11-2 and TRBJ2-1, the complete variable domain reads EAGVAQSPRYKIIEKRQSVAFWCNPISGHATLYWYQQILGQGPKLLIQFQNNGVVDDSQLPKDRFSAERLKGVDSTLKIQPAKLEDSAVYLCASRGWGIKALSLSSYNEQFFGPGTRLTVL.

This clonotype was seen at least ten times. The V gene is TRBV30, the J gene TRBJ1-2, with 8 positions matching TRBD1. J was trimmed by 4 bases and V by 8 bases; bases with no gene match: 18. The CDR3 has 16 amino acids. CDR1 GTSNPN and CDR2 SVGIG come from the germline V gene (reference sequence). This CDR3 reads CARTRTGRIEPYGYTF. The DNA of the CDR3 is TGTGCCAGAACGAGGACAGGGCGGATTGAGCCCTATGGCTACACCTTC.

This clonotype has more than one count but fewer than ten. The chain carries TRBV5-4 and TRBJ2-5; 10 nucleotides line up with TRBD2. After removal of 0 bases from V and 6 bases from J, the junction contained 5 bases not matched to a gene. Germline values: CDR1 SGHNT, CDR2 YYREEE (reference sequence). The CDR3 is 15 amino acids. The CDR3 sequence is CASSLATSGIQTQYF. Here the CDR3 DNA reads TGTGCCAGCAGCTTGGCCACTAGCGGGATTCAGACCCAGTACTTC.

The J gene is TRBJ1-2, the V gene TRBV20-1; 7 bases match TRBD1. The CDR3 is 13 amino acids. J lost 9 bases, V lost 4 bases, and 11 bases had no gene match. In germline, CDR1 is DFQATT, CDR2 SNEGSKA (reference sequence). The CDR3 sequence: CSATQGPDGSYTF. The CDR3, as DNA: TGCAGTGCTACACAGGGGCCAGACGGGAGCTACACCTTC.